This T cell receptor (beta chain) emerged from a study of T cell repertoires in cytomegalovirus infection. Across the study: Public TCR beta signature analysis indicated the presence of both CMV infection and matching HLA type.

General study results and limits: Based on cumulative public TCR beta family frequency, carriers of CMV plus the relevant HLA were identified. The ex vivo response was dominated by HLA-C-restricted CMV-specific TCR beta clonotypes.

A note on this clonotype: Its antigen remains unidentified.

TCRdb reprocessed the reads via MiXCR and lists one record per CDR3 protein. The sample has tens of thousands of distinct CDR3 sequences, around a fifth seen once; the top ten hold about two thirds. V lost 3 bases and J 1 base, leaving 22 bases between the germline ends. The CDR3 has 18 residues. The V gene's germline CDR1 is LNHNV and CDR2 YYDKDF (reference sequence). V gene TRBV15 combines with J gene TRBJ2-7; perhaps TRBD2 as D (6 bases). The sequence was collected from a human donor in good health (CMV status not recorded). Some clones in this sample may be carry-over from other donors' samples. Sample: CD8+ T cells from cultured PBMCs, taken from culture after CMV antigen stimulation. The CDR3 spells CATSRETPGETESYEQYF. As DNA, the CDR3 is TGTGCCACCAGCAGGGAAACCCCGGGGGAGACAGAGTCCTACGAGCAGTACTTC.